Below are 22 T cell receptor beta chains sequenced from a single sample in a study of OX40 agonist ivuxolimab in advanced cancers. Clones were sequenced by immunoSEQ multiplex PCR, and TCRdb holds only the in-frame ones, with some missing. Altogether 65,000 or so clones are present, roughly 90% being singletons, with the ten largest covering about 2.7%. The source was CD4+ or CD8+ T cells sorted from blood, collected in a trial of the OX40 agonist ivuxolimab. The receptors stem from an adult with an advanced solid tumor such as melanoma, head and neck, liver or kidney cancer.

The genes are TRBV19 and TRBJ1-5; no firm D call. This CDR3 has 16 amino acids. Germline assignment: CDR1 LNHDA and CDR2 SQIVND (reference sequence). The V and J ends lost 6 bases and 0 bases respectively, with 15 bases between them. In DNA, the CDR3 is TGTGCCAGTAGGAAACCGGGCAACCCTAGCAATCAGCCCCAGCATTTT. Translation: CASRKPGNPSNQPQHF.

The chain carries TRBV6-6 and TRBJ1-3; D unclear. The CDR3 consists of 14 residues. Trimming removed 8 bases from V and 0 bases from J, with 11 bases in between. Germline CDR1 and CDR2: MNHNY and SVGAGI (reference sequence). CDR3: CASVKEASGNTIYF. The CDR3, as DNA: TGTGCCAGCGTAAAGGAGGCCTCTGGAAACACCATATATTTT.

The CDR3 DNA follows: TGTGCCAGCAGCCCCCGCCAGGGGGGGGGCGAGTTGGGCAATCAGCCCCAGCATTTT. The encoded protein is CASSPRQGGGELGNQPQHF. This chain joins TRBV21-1 and TRBJ1-5. TRBV21-1 is labeled a pseudogene. CDR3 length: 19 amino acids.

This chain links TRBV2 with TRBJ1-3; D is undetermined. CDR3 size: 14 residues. Germline CDR1 SNHLY, CDR2 FYNNEI. V was shortened by 4 bases and J by 1 base, with 8 bases between the two germline ends. The CDR3 loop is CASSVGVSGNTIYF. DNA of the CDR3: TGTGCCAGCAGTGTGGGAGTGTCTGGAAACACCATATATTTT.

This clone occurred a few times. The chain joins TRBV27 to TRBJ1-2, with TRBD1 matching over 10 bases. Per germline, CDR1 MNHEY and CDR2 SMNVEV (reference sequence). This CDR3 region has 13 residues. The V gene end was trimmed by 8 bases and the J gene end by 7 bases; junction bases not matched to a gene: 7. The CDR3 bases are TGTGCCAGCCGGACAGGGGGAGGGGGTGGCTACACCTTC. This translates into CASRTGGGGGYTF.

This clone is a singleton in its sample. The chain is built from TRBV7-8 and TRBJ1-2; a weak D match, TRBD1 (5 bases). The germline V gene has CDR1 SGHVS and CDR2 FQNEAQ. The CDR3 totals 11 residues. Trimming removed 4 bases from V and 10 bases from J, with 10 bases in between. The CDR3 sequence: CASSSAGPYTF. The CDR3, as DNA: TGTGCCAGCAGCTCAGCGGGGCCCTACACCTTC.

The V and J genes are TRBV15 and TRBJ2-4; D is possibly TRBD2 (6 bases). V lost 0 bases to trimming and J lost 2 bases, with 11 bases between them. This CDR3 comprises 16 residues. From germline, CDR1 is LNHNV and CDR2 YYDKDF (reference sequence). This CDR3 reads CATSRDWGVTKNIQYF. The CDR3 nucleotides are TGTGCCACCAGCAGAGATTGGGGGGTAACCAAAAACATTCAGTACTTC.

The V and J genes are TRBV19 and TRBJ1-5; D ambiguous. The germline gives CDR1 LNHDA, CDR2 SQIVND (reference sequence). The CDR3 sequence is 14 residues long. V dropped 1 base and J dropped 7 bases, with 11 bases sitting between them. The CDR3 reads CASSIGVVDQPQHF. CDR3 nucleotide sequence: TGTGCCAGTAGTATAGGAGTAGTAGACCAGCCCCAGCATTTT.

This sequence joins TRBV5-4 and TRBJ2-5; TRBD1 agrees at 10 bases. CDR3 length equals 15 residues. Trimming cost V 4 bases and J 4 bases; bases outside gene matches: 7. Germline loops: CDR1 SGHNT, CDR2 YYREEE (reference sequence). Here the CDR3 reads CASSRPGQGRETQYF. DNA for the CDR3: TGTGCCAGCAGCCGCCCGGGACAGGGGCGAGAGACCCAGTACTTC.

V gene TRBV28 combines with J gene TRBJ2-1; D might be TRBD1 (6 bases). The CDR3 loop spans 14 amino acids. Germline V gene data show CDR1 as MDHEN and CDR2 as SYDVKM. Trimming cost V 7 bases and J 0 bases, with 10 bases left between them. Written as DNA, the CDR3 is TGTGCCAGCAAGATAGGGGGCTCCTACAATGAGCAGTTCTTC. It is translated as CASKIGGSYNEQFF.

The rearrangement uses TRBV18 and TRBJ1-1; maybe TRBD1 (5 bases). Germline V gene sequence: CDR1 KGHSH, CDR2 LQKENI. Trimming removed 3 bases at V and 3 bases at J, with 11 bases between. CDR3 size: 14 residues. DNA of the CDR3: TGTGCCAGCTCACCTTCTCAGGGAGACACTGAAGCTTTCTTT. It encodes CASSPSQGDTEAFF.

The V gene is TRBV5-6, the J gene TRBJ1-6; 8 bases match TRBD1. The V gene's germline CDR1 is SGHDT and CDR2 YYEEEE. V shed 4 bases and J 6 bases; nucleotides not matched to a gene: 6. The CDR3 length is 15 residues. The CDR3 DNA reads as TGTGCCAGCAGCGCCGGGACAGGAGCTAATTCACCCCTCCACTTT. It is translated as CASSAGTGANSPLHF.

The chain carries TRBV25-1 and TRBJ1-4; 7 nucleotides line up with TRBD1. The CDR3 has 15 residues. CDR1 is MGHDK and CDR2 is SYGVNS in the germline V gene. V trimming: 1 base; J trimming: 4 bases; junction bases outside the gene matches: 3. This chain's CDR3 is CASSEWGQFNEKLFF. The CDR3 nucleotides read TGTGCCAGCAGTGAATGGGGACAGTTTAATGAAAAACTGTTTTTT.

The J gene is TRBJ2-3, the V gene TRBV5-4, with D perhaps matching TRBD2 (6 bases). Germline values: CDR1 SGHNT, CDR2 YYREEE (reference sequence). This CDR3 has 15 amino acids. With 1 base removed from V and 0 bases from J, the gap between germline ends came to 9 bases. The CDR3 reads CASSLSGGSTDTQYF. The CDR3 DNA is TGTGCCAGCAGCTTGAGTGGGGGGAGCACAGATACGCAGTATTTT.

V gene TRBV7-2 combines with J gene TRBJ2-5, with 9 bases lining up with TRBD2. The CDR3 has 17 residues. Germline V CDR1 and CDR2: SGHTA, FQGNSA. V lost 2 bases to trimming and J lost 5 bases; unmatched junction nucleotides: 12. The CDR3 DNA sequence: TGTGCCAGCAGCTTACGAGGACTAGCGAATGGAGGGGAGACCCAGTACTTC. It encodes CASSLRGLANGGETQYF.

The gene calls are TRBV19 and TRBJ1-1; 7 bases are shared with TRBD1. V trimming: 7 bases; J trimming: 8 bases; junction bases outside the gene matches: 13. CDR1 is LNHDA, CDR2 SQIVND, per germline (reference sequence). The CDR3 sequence is 14 residues long. Here the CDR3 DNA reads TGTGCCAGTATCCCAGGGGGGGCGCCATGGGAAGCTTTCTTT. It encodes CASIPGGAPWEAFF.

The chain combines TRBV6-4 with TRBJ1-1; D gene uncertain. Germline CDR1 MRHNA, CDR2 SNTAGT. V was clipped by 3 bases and J by 1 base, with 6 bases between them. The CDR3 totals 13 residues. The CDR3 sequence: CASSEQKNTEAFF. CDR3 DNA: TGTGCCAGCAGTGAACAGAAGAACACTGAAGCTTTCTTT.

This clone was detected once. V and J are TRBV7-9 and TRBJ1-1; D gene unclear. Germline CDR1 and CDR2: SEHNR and FQNEAQ (reference sequence). Trimming shortened V by 0 bases and J by 8 bases, and 10 bases separated the two germline ends. The length of the CDR3 is 13 residues. DNA of the CDR3: TGTGCCAGCAGCTTAGCCGCCAGCGGAGAAGCTTTCTTT. Translated, it gives CASSLAASGEAFF.

This clone was seen just once. The chain uses TRBV6-6 and TRBJ2-5, with D possibly being TRBD1 (6 bases). The J call may be mistaken, given a closer DNA end match to TRBJ2-7. Per germline, CDR1 MNHNY and CDR2 SVGAGI (reference sequence). The CDR3 is 15 residues long. The CDR3 region is CASSYSKGRGDEQYF. CDR3 in DNA: TGTGCCAGCAGTTACTCGAAGGGCAGGGGAGACGAGCAGTACTTC.

The rearrangement uses TRBV6-5 and TRBJ2-2; D gene ambiguous. The germline V gene has CDR1 MNHEY and CDR2 SVGAGI. The CDR3 has 13 amino acids. V dropped 6 bases and J dropped 2 bases, with 7 bases sitting between them. The CDR3 region is CASRLTNTGELFF. The DNA for the CDR3 is TGTGCCAGCAGACTCACTAACACCGGGGAGCTGTTTTTT.

This clone appeared a few times. V usage is TRBV11-2 and J usage is TRBJ1-1, with D possibly TRBD1 on 5 matching bases. This CDR3 region has 12 residues. The V gene lost 2 bases and the J gene lost 11 bases, with 12 bases spanning the gap. Germline assignment: CDR1 SGHAT and CDR2 FQNNGV. The CDR3 coding sequence is TGTGCCAGCAGCTTAATGAGGGGTCCTGCTTTCTTT. Translation: CASSLMRGPAFF.

The rearrangement joins TRBV28 to TRBJ1-3; no clear D. There are 15 residues in the CDR3. Germline V CDR1 and CDR2: MDHEN, SYDVKM. The ends were cut back, 5 bases at V and 4 bases at J, with 15 bases in the middle. The CDR3 sequence: CASSPPPGVGNTIYF. The CDR3 nucleotides read TGTGCCAGCAGTCCCCCCCCGGGAGTCGGAAACACCATATATTTT.